One sample yielded the 23 T cell receptor beta chains listed below, sequenced in a study of monozygotic twins with inflammatory bowel disease. TCRdb re-called the 5' RACE reads; every CDR3 protein appears as one record, without DNA. The data show roughly 100,000 distinct CDR3 sequences, and the top ten clones hold approximately 2%. Specimen: blood. All receptors derive from a human donor with ulcerative colitis or Crohn's disease, or a healthy co-twin of an affected twin (not recorded which).

This chain uses TRBV6-5 with TRBJ2-7; checking the TCRdb D call of TRBD1 is not possible without DNA. The CDR3 has 16 residues. Germline V gene sequence: CDR1 MNHEY, CDR2 SVGAGI. This CDR3 reads CASSSYPMRTFYEQYF.

The CDR3 loop reads CASSLTGTSYEKLFF. The chain couples TRBV5-1 to TRBJ1-4; TCRdb's D gene call, TRBD1, goes unchecked for lack of DNA. CDR1 SGHRS and CDR2 YFSETQ come from the germline V gene. The CDR3 contains 15 residues.

The rearrangement joins TRBV3-1 to TRBJ2-7; TCRdb picks TRBD2, but there is no DNA to check that call. This CDR3 contains 16 residues. Germline V gene sequence: CDR1 LGHDT, CDR2 YNNKEL (reference sequence). This chain's CDR3 is CASSRSLGRARYEQYF.

V usage is TRBV12-3 or TRBV12-4 and J usage is TRBJ2-5; the D call from TCRdb, TRBD1, cannot be confirmed without DNA. This CDR3 is 17 amino acids long. CDR3 region: CASSLGGGTGLRETQYF.

This chain joins TRBV20-1 and TRBJ2-5. This CDR3 has 14 residues. The germline V gene encodes CDR1 DFQATT and CDR2 SNEGSKA (reference sequence). CDR3 protein: CSARDWVVKETQYF.

The gene calls are TRBV5-1 and TRBJ1-1. Looked up from germline, CDR1 is SGHRS and CDR2 is YFSETQ. This CDR3 has 14 amino acids. The CDR3: CASSTLGRNTEAFF. Full variable domain (missing parts from reference TRBV5-1 and TRBJ1-1): KAGVTQTPRYLIKTRGQQVTLSCSPISGHRSVSWYQQTPGQGLQFLFEYFSETQRNKGNFPGRFSGRQFSNSRSEMNVSTLELGDSALYLCASSTLGRNTEAFFGQGTRLTVV.

The V and J genes are TRBV20-1 and TRBJ2-5. Germline assignment: CDR1 DFQATT and CDR2 SNEGSKA (reference sequence). CDR3 length: 12 amino acids. CDR3 sequence reads: CSAHWNQETQYF.

The chain joins TRBV5-4 to TRBJ2-3. CDR1 and CDR2 (germline): SGHNT, YYREEE (reference sequence). The CDR3 spans 15 residues. This CDR3 is CASSLEGAGTDTQYF. Filled out from reference TRBV5-4 and TRBJ2-3, the complete variable domain reads ETGVTQSPTHLIKTRGQQVTLRCSSQSGHNTVSWYQQALGQGPQFIFQYYREEENGRGNFPPRFSGLQFPNYSSELNVNALELDDSALYLCASSLEGAGTDTQYFGPGTRLTVL.

The V gene is TRBV20-1, the J gene TRBJ2-2; TCRdb selects TRBD1, and the lack of DNA leaves this call unchecked. The CDR3 is made up of 14 amino acids. The germline V gene has CDR1 DFQATT and CDR2 SNEGSKA (reference sequence). The CDR3 region is CSARSGTATGELFF.

The chain uses TRBV19 and TRBJ1-1. CDR3 length: 15 residues. The germline gives CDR1 LNHDA, CDR2 SQIVND (reference sequence). The CDR3 is CASSIAQIANTEAFF.

V gene TRBV12-3 or TRBV12-4 combines with J gene TRBJ2-3; TCRdb's D call of TRBD1 is untestable without DNA. This CDR3 is 14 amino acids long. The CDR3 sequence is CASSFGRIGDTQYF.

The chain carries TRBV7-2 and TRBJ1-2; the TCRdb D gene call, TRBD1, has no DNA to confirm it. The germline gives CDR1 SGHTA, CDR2 FQGNSA. This CDR3 has 15 amino acids. The CDR3 here is CASSPSGTGYGGYTF.

The rearrangement uses TRBV15 and TRBJ2-1; TCRdb picks TRBD1, but there is no DNA to check that call. The germline V gene encodes CDR1 LNHNV and CDR2 YYDKDF (reference sequence). This CDR3 region has 12 residues. This chain's CDR3 is CATSRETGDEFF.

The gene calls are TRBV4-1 and TRBJ2-7; TCRdb lists TRBD2, though no DNA is available to test this call. This CDR3 contains 16 residues. CDR1 is MGHRA and CDR2 is YSYEKL in the germline V gene. CDR3 loop: CASSQPGTRKVYEQYF.

This chain connects TRBV20-1 to TRBJ2-5; TCRdb reports TRBD2, a call that lacks DNA to check it against. The germline V gene encodes CDR1 DFQATT and CDR2 SNEGSKA (reference sequence). This CDR3 is built from 16 residues. This chain's CDR3 is CSALPSGGGYQETQYF.

The chain uses TRBV4-2 and TRBJ2-7. The CDR3 has 13 residues. Germline assignment: CDR1 LGHNA and CDR2 YNFKEQ. CDR3 protein: CASSQEYPYEQYF.

The V call is TRBV6-5, the J call TRBJ2-4; with no DNA, the TCRdb D assignment of TRBD1 cannot be verified. The CDR3 runs 15 residues. Germline CDR1 MNHEY, CDR2 SVGAGI. The CDR3 spells CASSYVGEGRGIQYF.

This rearrangement joins TRBV18 to TRBJ2-7. Germline CDR1 KGHSH, CDR2 LQKENI. The CDR3 extends over 15 amino acids. The CDR3 spells CASSPLSGGSYEQYF.

The chain couples TRBV7-9 to TRBJ2-5; TCRdb designates TRBD1, a call that cannot be tested without DNA. This CDR3 has 11 residues. Germline V gives CDR1 SEHNR, CDR2 FQNEAQ (reference sequence). CDR3 sequence reads: CAIQGRETQYF.

The gene calls are TRBV11-3 and TRBJ2-1; as DNA is missing, the TRBD1 call by TCRdb cannot be tested. Per germline, CDR1 SGHNT and CDR2 YENEEA. The CDR3 runs 14 residues. CDR3 in amino acids: CASSLGVPSNEQFF.

The chain has TRBV5-1 and TRBJ2-1; TCRdb's D call, TRBD2, is unchecked because there is no DNA. This CDR3 is 13 amino acids long. Germline V lookup: CDR1 SGHRS, CDR2 YFSETQ. CDR3 sequence: CASSLGAGQEQFF.

The chain employs TRBV4-2 and TRBJ1-2. This CDR3 comprises 14 residues. Germline CDR1 LGHNA, CDR2 YNFKEQ. CDR3 loop: CASSQFGGGDRYTF.

The rearrangement joins TRBV7-9 to TRBJ2-1; TCRdb gives TRBD1 as the D gene, but with no DNA this cannot be confirmed. The CDR3 has 14 amino acids. The germline CDR1 and CDR2 sequences are SEHNR and FQNEAQ (reference sequence). CDR3 protein: CASSRDSSYNEQFF.